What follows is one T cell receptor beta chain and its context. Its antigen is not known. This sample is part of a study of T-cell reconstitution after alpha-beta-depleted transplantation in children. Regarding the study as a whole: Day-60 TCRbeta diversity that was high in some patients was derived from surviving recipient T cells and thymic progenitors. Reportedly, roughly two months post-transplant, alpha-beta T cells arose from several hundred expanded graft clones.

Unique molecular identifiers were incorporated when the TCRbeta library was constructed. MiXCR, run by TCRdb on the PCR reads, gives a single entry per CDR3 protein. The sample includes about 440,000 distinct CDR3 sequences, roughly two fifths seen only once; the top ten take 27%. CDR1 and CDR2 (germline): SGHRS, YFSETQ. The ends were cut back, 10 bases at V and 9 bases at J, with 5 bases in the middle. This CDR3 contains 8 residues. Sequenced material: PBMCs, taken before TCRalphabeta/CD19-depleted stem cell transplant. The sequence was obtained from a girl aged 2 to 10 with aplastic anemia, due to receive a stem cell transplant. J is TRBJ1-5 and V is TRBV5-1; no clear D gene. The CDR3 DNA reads TGCGCCTGTAGGCCCCAGCATTTT. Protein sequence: CACRPQHF.